These 8 T cell receptor beta chains were sequenced from one sample in a study of graft-versus-host responses after intestinal transplantation. Sequencing was performed with immunoSEQ multiplex PCR; in TCRdb, only in-frame clones are kept and a portion is missing. This sample carries tens of thousands of clones, over 85% of them seen once, and the ten largest clones take about 0.53%. For these receptors, no antigen is known. The starting material was unstimulated CD8+ T cells sorted from spleen or lymph node cells, obtained before intestinal transplant. All receptors come from a human donor who received an intestinal transplant.

The CDR3 sequence: CASSQDPAQGSTDTQYF. CDR3 nucleotides: TGCGCCAGCAGCCAAGATCCTGCGCAGGGGAGCACAGATACGCAGTATTTT. The chain employs TRBV4-1 and TRBJ2-3; a weak D match, TRBD1 (6 bases). The CDR3 sequence is 17 residues long. Trimming stripped 0 bases from V and 0 bases from J, with 13 bases between. CDR1 is MGHRA, CDR2 YSYEKL, per germline.

This chain links TRBV2 with TRBJ2-7, with TRBD1 as a possible D gene (5 bases). This CDR3 comprises 15 residues. The V gene's germline CDR1 is SNHLY and CDR2 FYNNEI. Trimming shortened V by 5 bases and J by 4 bases, and 18 bases separated the two germline ends. CDR3 residues: CASSSRTVGDYEQYF. The CDR3 DNA reads TGTGCCAGCAGTTCTAGGACGGTAGGGGATTACGAGCAGTACTTC.

This clone is a singleton in its sample. The chain is built from TRBV14 and TRBJ2-5, with D perhaps matching TRBD1 or TRBD2 (5 bases each). The CDR3 covers 12 residues. V was clipped by 0 bases and J by 7 bases, with 6 bases between them. Germline-derived CDR1 and CDR2 are SGHDN and FVKESK. This chain's CDR3 is CASSQERGTQYF. The CDR3 region has the DNA TGTGCCAGCAGCCAAGAGAGGGGGACCCAGTACTTC.

V usage is TRBV27 and J usage is TRBJ1-5; TRBD1 might be the D (5 bases). The CDR3 extends over 16 amino acids. Trimming shortened V by 1 base and J by 4 bases, and 14 bases separated the two germline ends. The germline V gene encodes CDR1 MNHEY and CDR2 SMNVEV (reference sequence). The DNA for the CDR3 is TGTGCCAGCAGTTTATACGGGGCTGGGGGGAATCAGCCCCAGCATTTT. Amino acids: CASSLYGAGGNQPQHF.

This rearrangement joins TRBV28 to TRBJ2-1; D is unresolved. The V and J ends lost 4 bases and 0 bases respectively, with 10 bases between them. This CDR3 is 15 amino acids long. CDR1 is MDHEN, CDR2 SYDVKM, per germline. The CDR3 region is CASSSLASSYNEQFF. The CDR3 nucleotides are TGTGCCAGCAGTTCTCTTGCGAGCTCCTACAATGAGCAGTTCTTC.

This chain links TRBV6-5 with TRBJ1-1, with a possible D match to TRBD1 (6 bases). Germline V gene lookup returns CDR1 MNHEY and CDR2 SVGAGI. The CDR3 runs to 11 residues. The V end was cut by 5 bases, the J end by 7 bases, with 8 bases between. In DNA form, the CDR3 reads TGTGCCAGCAGTGCGGACAGTGAAGCTTTCTTT. This gives the protein CASSADSEAFF.

A word on this clone: Distinct nucleotide sequences in the sample also encode this CDR3. This chain connects TRBV4-1 to TRBJ2-7, with TRBD2 matching 10 bases. Germline V lookup: CDR1 MGHRA, CDR2 YSYEKL. This CDR3 is built from 15 residues. Trimming at V came to 1 base and at J to 3 bases, leaving 3 bases not matched to a gene. In DNA, the CDR3 is TGCGCCAGCAGCCAAGTACTAGCGGGGATCTACGAGCAGTACTTC. This sequence encodes CASSQVLAGIYEQYF.

This chain uses TRBV28 with TRBJ2-2, with D unresolved. Looked up from germline, CDR1 is MDHEN and CDR2 is SYDVKM. This CDR3 has 11 residues. V lost 2 bases to trimming and J lost 6 bases, with 1 base between them. The DNA for the CDR3 is TGTGCCAGCAGTTTACCCGGGGAGCTGTTTTTT. Translating it yields CASSLPGELFF.